The 20 T cell receptor beta chains in this list originate from one sample, sequenced in a study of blood T cell repertoires in COVID-19. The data were produced by immunoSEQ multiplex PCR, yet TCRdb's version contains in-frame clones alone and is incomplete. The table includes some 42,000 clones, roughly 90% detected once. What was sequenced was peripheral blood. These receptors all come from a human donor in a cohort sampled during active COVID-19.

This clone was observed once. The rearrangement joins TRBV5-1 to TRBJ1-1, with D perhaps TRBD1 (6 bases). The CDR3 is 14 residues long. CDR1 and CDR2 (germline): SGHRS, YFSETQ. V was shortened by 1 base and J by 3 bases, with 10 bases between the two germline ends. CDR3 nucleotide sequence: TGCGCCAGCAGCTTGAGGGGACAAGACACTGAAGCTTTCTTT. This sequence encodes CASSLRGQDTEAFF.

This chain connects TRBV11-3 to TRBJ2-3; 10 bases are shared with TRBD2. The germline CDR1 and CDR2 sequences are SGHNT and YENEEA. Trimming took 4 bases from V and 3 from J; bases not matched to a gene: 4. This CDR3 spans 15 amino acids. CDR3 amino acids: CASSSVLAGTDTQYF. The CDR3 nucleotides read TGTGCCAGCAGCTCGGTACTAGCGGGGACAGATACGCAGTATTTT.

This chain joins TRBV7-3 and TRBJ2-1; D possibly corresponds to TRBD1 (6 bases). CDR3 size: 12 residues. Trimming removed 5 bases at V and 13 bases at J, with 15 bases between. Per the germline V gene, CDR1 is SGHTA and CDR2 is FQGTGA. The CDR3 spells CASSPRPGQQFF. As DNA, the CDR3 is TGTGCCAGCAGCCCCAGACCGGGACAACAGTTCTTC.

The chain is built from TRBV9 and TRBJ2-1; D not resolved. The germline V gene encodes CDR1 SGDLS and CDR2 YYNGEE. Trimming took 6 bases from V and 2 from J, leaving 15 bases between them. The CDR3 extends over 15 amino acids. The CDR3 reads CASTLEQRPYNEQFF. CDR3 in DNA: TGTGCCAGCACCCTCGAGCAGCGCCCCTACAATGAGCAGTTCTTC.

The V and J genes are TRBV18 and TRBJ1-2; a possible D gene is TRBD1 (6 bases). With 2 bases removed from V and 8 bases from J, the gap between germline ends came to 12 bases. The length of the CDR3 is 13 residues. CDR1 and CDR2 from the germline V gene are KGHSH and LQKENI. This CDR3 is CASSPGQSEGYTF. The CDR3 bases are TGTGCCAGCTCACCAGGACAGTCTGAAGGCTACACCTTC.

The rearrangement joins TRBV9 to TRBJ1-5; no clear D. The V gene lost 0 bases and the J gene lost 0 bases, with 7 bases spanning the gap. The CDR3 is 15 amino acids. Germline lookup yields CDR1 SGDLS and CDR2 YYNGEE. The CDR3 DNA follows: TGTGCCAGCAGCGTAGGAGCCAATAGCAATCAGCCCCAGCATTTT. Amino acids: CASSVGANSNQPQHF.

V gene TRBV25-1 combines with J gene TRBJ2-1; D is perhaps TRBD2 (7 bases). CDR1 MGHDK and CDR2 SYGVNS come from the germline V gene. V lost 3 bases and J 6 bases, leaving 12 bases between the germline ends. The CDR3 is made up of 14 amino acids. CDR3 loop: CASSEWGGLNEQFF. The DNA of the CDR3 is TGTGCCAGCAGTGAGTGGGGGGGGCTCAATGAGCAGTTCTTC.

This clone has a handful of counts. This chain joins TRBV12-3 or TRBV12-4 and TRBJ1-2; D perhaps matches TRBD1 (5 bases). The CDR3 contains 13 residues. Trimming pared 2 bases from V and 8 bases from J, leaving 12 bases between. In DNA, the CDR3 is TGTGCCAGCAGTTTATCCCGCCAGGGAGGCTACACCTTC. Translating gives CASSLSRQGGYTF.

The chain carries TRBV2 and TRBJ1-1; 11 nucleotides agree with TRBD1. Germline trimming cut 1 base from V and 1 base from J; bases unmatched to any gene: 8. The CDR3 is 18 amino acids. The germline CDR1 and CDR2 sequences are SNHLY and FYNNEI. CDR3 sequence (DNA): TGTGCCAGCAGTGAAGGCGGGACAGGGGGAATAGGGAACACTGAAGCTTTCTTT. Residues: CASSEGGTGGIGNTEAFF.

The V and J genes are TRBV30 and TRBJ1-6; 9 bases map to TRBD1. With V trimmed by 2 bases and J by 9 bases, 14 bases remained unmatched. The CDR3 loop spans 17 amino acids. The germline gives CDR1 GTSNPN, CDR2 SVGIG (reference sequence). The CDR3: CAWSLDRGGTFSSPLHF. In DNA form, the CDR3 reads TGTGCCTGGAGTTTGGACAGGGGAGGAACATTTAGTTCACCCCTCCACTTT.

V gene TRBV21-1 combines with J gene TRBJ1-2. TRBV21-1 is a pseudogene locus. The CDR3 runs 14 residues. The CDR3 nucleotides read TGTGCCAGCAGCACGGAGGAGGGTTCGGACGGCTACACCTTC. It yields the protein CASSTEEGSDGYTF.

The rearrangement uses TRBV6-6 and TRBJ2-1, with TRBD2 matching over 8 bases. This CDR3 contains 14 residues. Germline-derived CDR1 and CDR2 are MNHNY and SVGAGI (reference sequence). V gave up 3 bases and J gave up 8 bases; unmatched junction bases: 6. CDR3 residues: CASSYISGTDEQFF. The CDR3 nucleotides read TGTGCCAGCAGTTATATTAGCGGGACGGATGAGCAGTTCTTC.

CDR3 protein: CASRLQGSAADTQYF. Written as DNA, the CDR3 is TGTGCCAGCAGGTTACAGGGTTCGGCGGCAGATACGCAGTATTTT. The chain employs TRBV2 and TRBJ2-3, with D maybe TRBD1 (6 bases). This CDR3 spans 15 amino acids. V lost 6 bases to trimming and J lost 4 bases, with 17 bases between them. CDR1 SNHLY and CDR2 FYNNEI come from the germline V gene.

The chain combines TRBV3-1 (or the pseudogene TRBV3-2) with TRBJ2-3, with 9 bases that match TRBD2. With V trimmed by 5 bases and J by 5 bases, 5 bases remained unmatched. Germline CDR1 LGHDT, CDR2 YNNKEL (reference sequence). The CDR3 sequence is 14 residues long. The CDR3 DNA is TGTGCCAGCAGCGCTAGCGGGGAGGGAGATACGCAGTATTTT. Its protein is CASSASGEGDTQYF.

The V gene is TRBV11-3, the J gene TRBJ1-1; perhaps TRBD1 as D (5 bases). CDR1 is SGHNT and CDR2 is YENEEA in the germline V gene. The CDR3 spans 15 residues. Between the trimmed V and J ends, which lost 1 base and 1 base, there was a span of 10 bases. This chain's CDR3 is CASSLGVRENTEAFF. In nucleotides, the CDR3 is TGTGCCAGCAGCTTAGGGGTCAGGGAGAACACTGAAGCTTTCTTT. Based on the CDR3 plus reference TRBV11-3 and TRBJ1-1, the full variable domain is EAGVVQSPRYKIIEKKQPVAFWCNPISGHNTLYWYLQNLGQGPELLIRYENEEAVDDSQLPKDRFSAERLKGVDSTLKIQPAELGDSAVYLCASSLGVRENTEAFFGQGTRLTVV.

J is TRBJ2-7 and V is TRBV30; 14 bases are shared with TRBD2. CDR1 and CDR2 (germline): GTSNPN, SVGIG (reference sequence). The CDR3 contains 16 residues. V trimming: 0 bases; J trimming: 6 bases; junction bases outside the gene matches: 7. The CDR3 sequence: CAWSVGTSGGGGEQYF. The CDR3 DNA reads TGTGCCTGGAGTGTGGGGACTAGCGGGGGTGGTGGCGAGCAGTACTTC.

This clone was detected only once. The gene calls are TRBV3-1 (or the pseudogene TRBV3-2) and TRBJ1-6; D is perhaps TRBD1 (6 bases). V shed 0 bases and J shed 10 bases, with 10 bases lying between them. This CDR3 has 14 amino acids. Per the germline V gene, CDR1 is LGHDT and CDR2 is YNNKEL (reference sequence). DNA of the CDR3: TGTGCCAGCAGCCAAGAATCCGGGACATCACCCCTCCACTTT. Its protein product is CASSQESGTSPLHF.

The chain joins TRBV30 to TRBJ1-2; 7 bases line up with TRBD1. J was trimmed by 4 bases and V by 3 bases; bases with no gene match: 8. Per the germline V gene, CDR1 is GTSNPN and CDR2 is SVGIG (reference sequence). This CDR3 region has 14 residues. The CDR3 nucleotides are TGTGCCTGGAGGCAGGACAGGTCTGGCTATGGCTACACCTTC. Protein sequence: CAWRQDRSGYGYTF.

The chain joins TRBV27 to TRBJ2-1; TRBD2 agrees at 16 bases. The germline CDR1 and CDR2 sequences are MNHEY and SMNVEV (reference sequence). V was clipped by 3 bases and J by 13 bases; unmatched bases: 9. The CDR3 runs 16 residues. CDR3 bases: TGTGCCAGCAGTTTCTCCGGGACTAGCGGGGGGGCCACCCAGTTCTTC. Amino acids: CASSFSGTSGGATQFF.

This rearrangement joins TRBV6-6 to TRBJ2-1; D possibly corresponds to TRBD2 (6 bases). Germline CDR1 is MNHNY and CDR2 is SVGAGI (reference sequence). The CDR3 has 15 residues. With 0 bases removed from V and 8 bases from J, the gap between germline ends came to 14 bases. CDR3 DNA: TGTGCCAGCAGTTACTCGAGCCAGTGGAGGGATGAGCAGTTCTTC. Its protein is CASSYSSQWRDEQFF.